This is a list of T cell receptor beta chains from one sample in a study of T cell repertoires in cytomegalovirus infection. TCRdb reprocessed the reads with MiXCR, giving one entry per CDR3 protein. The sample consists of some 270,000 distinct CDR3 sequences, 20% to 25% of them appearing once. These receptors have no known antigen. The specimen comprised cultured PBMCs, sampled from culture after CMV antigen stimulation. The receptors stem from a human donor in good health (CMV status not recorded). Some clones in this sample may be carry-over from other donors' samples. Each CDR3 is given with its conserved first and last residue. D genes are given only for firm matches. Size tells how often a clone was seen (once, few, many) or the class of an expanded clone, and some rows leave it out.

clone_size	d_call	v_call	j_call	cdr3_aa	cdr3_nt
many	TRBD1	TRBV7-2	TRBJ2-5	CASSSFAQGAETQYF	TGTGCCAGCAGCAGCTTTGCACAGGGGGCAGAGACCCAGTACTTC
few	TRBD1	TRBV6-2/TRBV6-3	TRBJ2-4	CASSSGQGRIVDIQYF	TGTGCCAGCAGTTCAGGACAGGGAAGGATCGTCGACATTCAGTACTTC
many	NA	TRBV7-2	TRBJ2-5	CASSLMRGETETQYF	TGTGCCAGCAGCTTAATGAGGGGGGAGACAGAGACCCAGTACTTC
NA	TRBD1	TRBV19	TRBJ1-3	CATLRQGGNTIYF	TGTGCCACCCTACGACAGGGAGGAAACACCATATATTTT
few	NA	TRBV30	TRBJ1-3	CAWTRESSGNTIYF	TGTGCCTGGACCAGAGAAAGCTCTGGAAACACCATATATTTT
many	NA	TRBV7-2	TRBJ1-2	CASSLDGAGTNYGYTF	TGTGCCAGCAGCTTAGATGGGGCGGGGACTAACTATGGCTACACCTTC
NA	NA	TRBV12-3/TRBV12-4	TRBJ1-1	CASSGQTNTEAFF	TGTGCCAGCAGTGGACAGACGAACACTGAAGCTTTCTTT
few	NA	TRBV3-1	TRBJ2-1	CASSQAGASSYNEQFF	TGTGCCAGCAGCCAAGCGGGGGCGAGCTCCTACAATGAGCAGTTCTTC
many	TRBD1	TRBV7-6	TRBJ2-3	CASSQGQGGTDTQYF	TGTGCCAGCAGCCAAGGACAGGGTGGGACAGATACGCAGTATTTT
NA	NA	TRBV5-4	TRBJ2-2	CASSPRWGRGTGELFF	TGTGCCAGCTCCCCCCGGTGGGGTCGAGGCACCGGGGAGCTGTTTTTT
NA	TRBD1	TRBV29-1	TRBJ2-7	CSAAGTGSNEQYF	TGCAGCGCCGCCGGGACAGGGAGCAACGAGCAGTACTTC
few	NA	TRBV7-6	TRBJ1-2	CASSLGPLYYGYTF	TGTGCCAGCAGCTTAGGGCCGTTATACTATGGCTACACCTTC
NA	NA	TRBV24-1	TRBJ2-3	CAASSRLQKDTQYF	TGTGCCGCCAGTTCGAGACTCCAGAAGGATACGCAGTATTTT
many	NA	TRBV7-9	TRBJ2-1	CASSPDAEVGRETYNEQFF	TGTGCCAGCAGCCCAGATGCCGAGGTGGGGCGGGAAACCTACAATGAGCAGTTCTTC
many	NA	TRBV12-3/TRBV12-4	TRBJ2-4	CASTVYRGDKNIQYF	TGTGCCAGCACAGTTTATCGGGGAGACAAAAACATTCAGTACTTC
few	TRBD2	TRBV10-3	TRBJ2-3	CAISLAGGPGTDTQYF	TGTGCCATCTCACTAGCGGGAGGGCCGGGCACAGATACGCAGTATTTT
few	TRBD2	TRBV24-1	TRBJ2-1	CATSDLSGRAANEQFF	TGTGCCACCAGTGATTTGAGCGGGAGGGCCGCCAATGAGCAGTTCTTC
many	TRBD2	TRBV7-6	TRBJ2-3	CASSLSSGISTDTQYF	TGTGCCAGCAGCTTATCTAGCGGGATAAGCACAGATACGCAGTATTTT
NA	TRBD1	TRBV5-4	TRBJ2-5	CASSPPDRGETQYF	TGTGCCAGCAGCCCCCCCGACAGGGGAGAGACCCAGTACTTC
many	NA	TRBV4-1	TRBJ1-1	CASSQGVGVFAEAFF	TGCGCCAGCAGCCAGGGAGTGGGGGTTTTTGCTGAAGCTTTCTTT
NA	TRBD2	TRBV19	TRBJ2-1	CASSSIAGVNNEQFF	TGTGCCAGTAGTTCGATAGCGGGAGTGAACAATGAGCAGTTCTTC
NA	TRBD2	TRBV4-1	TRBJ2-2	CASRPVAGNTGELFF	TGCGCCAGCAGGCCGGTAGCGGGGAACACCGGGGAGCTGTTTTTT
NA	NA	TRBV11-2	TRBJ2-1	CASSLNREQFF	TGTGCCAGCAGCTTAAACAGGGAGCAGTTCTTC
many	TRBD2	TRBV7-2	TRBJ2-7	CASSYGLSGRTSYEQYF	TGTGCCAGCAGCTACGGACTTAGCGGGAGGACGAGCTACGAGCAGTACTTC
NA	NA	TRBV11-2	TRBJ1-2	CASSLDREMSYGYTF	TGTGCCAGCAGCTTAGATAGGGAAATGAGCTATGGCTACACCTTC
few	TRBD1	TRBV19	TRBJ2-3	CASSHPDRVPFGIGTDTQYF	TGTGCCAGTAGCCATCCGGACAGGGTCCCTTTCGGGATAGGGACAGATACGCAGTATTTT
few	NA	TRBV19	TRBJ2-1	CASSVMPPSSYNEQFF	TGTGCCAGTAGTGTAATGCCCCCGAGCTCCTACAATGAGCAGTTCTTC
few	NA	TRBV27	TRBJ2-5	CASSFGGNRETQYF	TGTGCCAGCAGTTTCGGGGGCAACCGGGAGACCCAGTACTTC
many	NA	TRBV2	TRBJ1-5	CASSELPGWTAQPQHF	TGTGCCAGCAGTGAACTACCAGGGTGGACGGCTCAGCCCCAGCATTTT
NA	TRBD1	TRBV24-1	TRBJ1-2	CATSGTTGVYGYTF	TGTGCCACCAGTGGTACGACAGGGGTATATGGCTACACCTTC
NA	TRBD2	TRBV10-3	TRBJ2-3	CAISAPGRVRDTQYF	TGTGCCATCAGCGCCCCCGGGAGGGTGCGGGATACGCAGTATTTT
NA	TRBD2	TRBV20-1	TRBJ2-7	CSARDVLGAGGHFEQYF	TGCAGTGCTAGAGACGTTCTAGGCGCGGGAGGGCACTTCGAGCAGTACTTC